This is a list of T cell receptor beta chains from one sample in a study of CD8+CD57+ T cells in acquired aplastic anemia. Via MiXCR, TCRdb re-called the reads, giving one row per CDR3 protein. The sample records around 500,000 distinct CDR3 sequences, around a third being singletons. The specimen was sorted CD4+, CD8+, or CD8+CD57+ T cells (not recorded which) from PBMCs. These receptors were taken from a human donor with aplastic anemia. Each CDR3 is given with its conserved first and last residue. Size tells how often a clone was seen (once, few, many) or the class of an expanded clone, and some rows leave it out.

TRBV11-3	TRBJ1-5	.	CASSLTARHF
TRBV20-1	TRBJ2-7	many	CSATAGGAYEQYF
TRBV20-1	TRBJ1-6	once	CSAELQRPPLLF
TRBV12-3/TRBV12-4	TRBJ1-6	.	CASSPRGRWF
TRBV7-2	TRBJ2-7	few	CASSPSGGPYEQYF
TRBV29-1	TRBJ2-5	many	CSVGLPRETQYF
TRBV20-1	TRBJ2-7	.	CSARERTGTGNPYEQYF
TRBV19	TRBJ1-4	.	CASSIGTTSEKLFF
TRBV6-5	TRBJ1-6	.	CASSYLVGQGGRPLHF
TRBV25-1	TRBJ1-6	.	CASRLPSRASSPLHF
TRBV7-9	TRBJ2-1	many	CASSRNEQFF
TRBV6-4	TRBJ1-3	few	CASVNRVPRGNTIYF